The 29 T cell receptor beta chains below all came from one sample that was sequenced in a study of T cell responses to AZD1222 COVID-19 vaccine. The table came from immunoSEQ multiplex PCR; TCRdb's copy has only in-frame clones and leaves some out. The sample has approximately 110,000 clones; about nine tenths are singletons. The material was peripheral blood, obtained on day 0 of AZD1222 vaccination. The receptors derive from an adult in good health.

The chain is built from TRBV25-1 and TRBJ1-1; D perhaps matches TRBD1 (5 bases). V shed 1 base and J shed 1 base, with 10 bases lying between them. CDR1 MGHDK and CDR2 SYGVNS come from the germline V gene. The CDR3 is 15 amino acids. The CDR3 spells CASSEFPTENTEAFF. The CDR3 region has the DNA TGTGCCAGCAGTGAATTCCCGACAGAGAACACTGAAGCTTTCTTT. Using reference TRBV25-1 and TRBJ1-1 for the parts outside the CDR3, the full variable domain is EADIYQTPRYLVIGTGKKITLECSQTMGHDKMYWYQQDPGMELHLIHYSYGVNSTEKGDLSSESTVSRIRTEHFPLTLESARPSHTSQYLCASSEFPTENTEAFFGQGTRLTVV.

This sequence joins TRBV10-3 and TRBJ2-7, with TRBD2 matching over 10 bases. CDR1 and CDR2 from the germline V gene are ENHRY and SYGVKD. The CDR3 loop spans 15 amino acids. The V and J ends lost 5 bases and 2 bases, in that order; junction bases with no gene match: 6. The CDR3 region is CAISTSSGRTYEQYF. The CDR3 DNA reads TGTGCCATCAGTACATCTAGCGGGAGAACCTACGAGCAGTACTTC.

This clone has just a few counts. The chain is built from TRBV19 and TRBJ2-1; the D is unclear. The ends were cut back, 3 bases at V and 2 bases at J, with 14 bases in the middle. The germline CDR1 and CDR2 sequences are LNHDA and SQIVND (reference sequence). This CDR3 is built from 16 residues. The CDR3 region is CASSMLITAPYNEQFF. In DNA form, the CDR3 reads TGTGCCAGTAGTATGCTGATCACGGCCCCCTACAATGAGCAGTTCTTC.

The chain couples TRBV28 to TRBJ1-5; TRBD1 agrees at 8 bases. The germline CDR1 and CDR2 sequences are MDHEN and SYDVKM. The CDR3 length is 12 residues. J was trimmed by 4 bases and V by 11 bases; bases with no gene match: 4. The CDR3 reads CAGQGSNQPQHF. In nucleotides, the CDR3 is TGTGCCGGACAGGGTTCGAATCAGCCCCAGCATTTT.

The chain combines TRBV7-2 with TRBJ1-2; D is perhaps TRBD1 (5 bases). Germline CDR1 and CDR2: SGHTA and FQGNSA. This CDR3 comprises 14 residues. The V end was cut by 3 bases, the J end by 4 bases, with 12 bases between. CDR3 bases: TGTGCCAGCAGCTTTGGGACGGCGGGCTATGGCTACACCTTC. The encoded protein is CASSFGTAGYGYTF.

This chain uses TRBV5-1 with TRBJ2-2; the D gene could be TRBD1 or TRBD2 (7 bases each). The V gene lost 4 bases and the J gene lost 5 bases, with 15 bases spanning the gap. The CDR3 contains 15 residues. Per the germline V gene, CDR1 is SGHRS and CDR2 is YFSETQ. Written as DNA, the CDR3 is TGCGCCAGCAGCCCCCAGGGGGGGTGGACCGGGGAGCTGTTTTTT. Translating it yields CASSPQGGWTGELFF.

The genes are TRBV18 and TRBJ1-2, with 7 bases matching TRBD1. Germline V gene lookup returns CDR1 KGHSH and CDR2 LQKENI. This CDR3 comprises 15 residues. The V segment lost 3 bases and the J segment 5 bases; nucleotides outside the gene matches: 9. Written as DNA, the CDR3 is TGTGCCAGCTCACCTCCCGGGGGACAGCTTTATGGCTACACCTTC. It specifies CASSPPGGQLYGYTF.

The CDR3 sequence: CASSQEPFASGGSYEQYF. The CDR3 DNA reads TGCGCCAGCAGCCAAGAACCCTTCGCTAGCGGGGGCTCCTACGAGCAGTACTTC. The chain employs TRBV4-1 and TRBJ2-7, with 10 nucleotides matching TRBD2. Germline trimming cut 0 bases from V and 0 bases from J; bases unmatched to any gene: 8. The CDR3 contains 18 residues. CDR1 and CDR2 from the germline V gene are MGHRA and YSYEKL.

This clone was seen just once. V usage is TRBV27 and J usage is TRBJ1-2; 9 bases align to TRBD1. V shed 3 bases and J 8 bases; nucleotides not matched to a gene: 7. Germline CDR1 MNHEY, CDR2 SMNVEV (reference sequence). The CDR3 length is 14 residues. The CDR3 region has the DNA TGTGCCAGCAGTTTCTCCGGGACAGGGAGAGGCTACACCTTC. This codes for CASSFSGTGRGYTF.

The rearrangement links TRBV5-1 to TRBJ1-1; no clear D. Germline CDR1 and CDR2: SGHRS and YFSETQ. This CDR3 comprises 14 residues. V was shortened by 1 base and J by 1 base, with 8 bases between the two germline ends. The CDR3 region has the DNA TGCGCCAGCAGCTTGCTGCTTGGGAACACTGAAGCTTTCTTT. It specifies CASSLLLGNTEAFF.

The V and J genes are TRBV11-2 and TRBJ1-1; 11 bases line up with TRBD1. Germline trimming cut 3 bases from V and 5 bases from J; bases unmatched to any gene: 5. The length of the CDR3 is 15 residues. The germline gives CDR1 SGHAT, CDR2 FQNNGV. The CDR3 nucleotides are TGTGCCAGCAGCTTGGCAGGGACAGGGGGGACTGAAGCTTTCTTT. Protein sequence: CASSLAGTGGTEAFF.

This clone was picked up one time. The DNA for the CDR3 is TGTGCCAGCAGCTTAGGGGGAGGGTGGAGCTCCTACGAGCAGTACTTC. Residues: CASSLGGGWSSYEQYF. The rearrangement uses TRBV7-2 and TRBJ2-7; TRBD2 aligns across 7 bases. V trimming: 1 base; J trimming: 0 bases; junction bases outside the gene matches: 6. CDR1 SGHTA and CDR2 FQGNSA come from the germline V gene. The CDR3 covers 16 residues.

This chain joins TRBV18 and TRBJ1-1; 7 bases line up with TRBD1. J was trimmed by 4 bases and V by 1 base; bases with no gene match: 6. The CDR3 sequence is 15 residues long. Germline assignment: CDR1 KGHSH and CDR2 LQKENI. The CDR3 sequence is CASSPLAGGITEAFF. The CDR3 coding sequence is TGTGCCAGCTCACCACTGGCAGGGGGGATCACTGAAGCTTTCTTT.

CDR3 protein: CASSPGQGRNTEAFF. DNA of the CDR3: TGTGCCAGCAGCCCGGGACAGGGAAGGAACACTGAAGCTTTCTTT. V usage is TRBV28 and J usage is TRBJ1-1, with 9 bases fitting TRBD1. V shed 6 bases and J 1 base; nucleotides not matched to a gene: 6. This CDR3 contains 15 residues. The germline V gene encodes CDR1 MDHEN and CDR2 SYDVKM.

The V and J genes are TRBV19 and TRBJ1-1, with TRBD1 matching 7 bases. J was trimmed by 1 base and V by 9 bases; bases with no gene match: 11. The CDR3 spans 15 residues. Looked up from germline, CDR1 is LNHDA and CDR2 is SQIVND (reference sequence). The CDR3 reads CASNWAGTENTEAFF. DNA of the CDR3: TGTGCCAGCAACTGGGCCGGGACAGAGAACACTGAAGCTTTCTTT.

This chain links TRBV28 with TRBJ1-6; weak D call: TRBD1 (6 bases). CDR1 is MDHEN and CDR2 is SYDVKM in the germline V gene. V shed 7 bases and J shed 4 bases, with 20 bases lying between them. The CDR3 has 17 amino acids. The CDR3 DNA reads TGTGCCAGCACCCCCGGGCGGGGGCCCTTTTATAATTCACCCCTCCACTTT. Translated: CASTPGRGPFYNSPLHF.

This chain joins TRBV28 and TRBJ2-3; D is perhaps TRBD2 (7 bases). This CDR3 is 18 amino acids long. From germline, CDR1 is MDHEN and CDR2 SYDVKM. The V gene lost 8 bases and the J gene lost 10 bases, with 34 bases spanning the gap. CDR3: CASPPAGARPGRNYAQYF. In nucleotides, the CDR3 is TGTGCCAGCCCCCCCGCGGGGGCCAGGCCCGGGAGGAACTACGCGCAGTATTTT.

V is TRBV6-2 or TRBV6-3 and J is TRBJ1-6, with D unclear. The CDR3 loop spans 17 amino acids. Germline-derived CDR1 and CDR2 are MNHEY and SVGEGT. Trimming removed 0 bases from V and 4 bases from J, with 13 bases in between. CDR3 sequence reads: CASSYSRVTSYNSPLHF. The CDR3 coding sequence is TGTGCCAGCAGTTACTCTCGGGTTACTTCGTATAATTCACCCCTCCACTTT.

This rearrangement joins TRBV5-4 to TRBJ2-6; D call uncertain. Trimming removed 5 bases at V and 4 bases at J, with 4 bases between. CDR1 is SGHNT, CDR2 YYREEE, per germline (reference sequence). The CDR3 runs 12 residues. CDR3 nucleotide sequence: TGTGCCAGCAGGGGGGGGGCCAACGTCCTGACTTTC. Its translation is CASRGGANVLTF.

The V call is TRBV5-8, the J call TRBJ1-5, with no clear D. With 0 bases removed from V and 3 bases from J, the gap between germline ends came to 7 bases. The CDR3 extends over 14 amino acids. Germline CDR1 is SGHTS and CDR2 is YDEGEE. CDR3 in DNA: TGTGCCAGCAGCTTGGACAGCTTCAATCAGCCCCAGCATTTT. Its translation is CASSLDSFNQPQHF.

CDR3: CASSLVGGAGTEAFF. The CDR3 DNA reads TGTGCCAGCAGCTTGGTCGGGGGGGCTGGCACTGAAGCTTTCTTT. V and J are TRBV5-8 and TRBJ1-1; weak D call: TRBD1 (6 bases). With 0 bases removed from V and 4 bases from J, the gap between germline ends came to 13 bases. CDR1 is SGHTS and CDR2 is YDEGEE in the germline V gene. CDR3 size: 15 residues. Full variable domain (outside the CDR3, taken from reference TRBV5-8 and TRBJ1-1): EAGVTQSPTHLIKTRGQQATLRCSPISGHTSVYWYQQALGLGLQFLLWYDEGEERNRGNFPPRFSGRQFPNYSSELNVNALELEDSALYLCASSLVGGAGTEAFFGQGTRLTVV.

The CDR3: CASSWTDYQETQYF. In DNA form, the CDR3 reads TGTGCCAGCAGCTGGACAGATTACCAAGAGACCCAGTACTTC. The chain is built from TRBV7-8 and TRBJ2-5, with a weak D call TRBD1 (6 bases). Germline lookup yields CDR1 SGHVS and CDR2 FQNEAQ. The CDR3 is made up of 14 amino acids. The V end was cut by 4 bases, the J end by 0 bases, with 9 bases between. The entire variable domain, with the rest obtained from reference TRBV7-8 and TRBJ2-5, is as follows: GAGVSQSPRYKVAKRGQDVALRCDPISGHVSLFWYQQALGQGPEFLTYFQNEAQLDKSGLPSDRFFAERPEGSVSTLKIQRTQQEDSAVYLCASSWTDYQETQYFGPGTRLLVL.

The V call is TRBV28, the J call TRBJ1-5, with no clear D. CDR1 and CDR2 (germline): MDHEN, SYDVKM. The CDR3 extends over 13 amino acids. V was shortened by 6 bases and J by 1 base, with 7 bases between the two germline ends. CDR3 protein: CASRVPSNQPQHF. The CDR3 DNA is TGTGCCAGCAGGGTACCGAGCAATCAGCCCCAGCATTTT.

This chain links TRBV7-9 with TRBJ1-4; D is unresolved. The CDR3 consists of 17 residues. Germline CDR1 and CDR2: SEHNR and FQNEAQ (reference sequence). Between the trimmed V and J ends, which lost 1 base and 7 bases, there was a span of 19 bases. CDR3 protein: CASSLGWGGVAREKLFF. CDR3 bases: TGTGCCAGCAGCTTAGGTTGGGGTGGAGTTGCACGTGAAAAACTGTTTTTT.

The genes are TRBV6-5 and TRBJ1-5; D is ambiguous. The CDR3 sequence is 15 residues long. V gave up 6 bases and J gave up 8 bases, with 20 bases separating them. Germline-derived CDR1 and CDR2 are MNHEY and SVGAGI. The chain's CDR3 is CASSRKFIPGEPQHF. The CDR3 DNA follows: TGTGCCAGCAGCCGTAAATTTATACCCGGCGAGCCCCAGCATTTT.

The genes are TRBV7-6 and TRBJ2-3; 11 nucleotides line up with TRBD2. V lost 4 bases and J lost 6; bases outside the gene matches: 15. The CDR3 extends over 18 amino acids. CDR1 is SGHVS and CDR2 is FNYEAQ in the germline V gene. The CDR3 DNA is TGTGCCAGCAGCTCACTAGCCCCTAGCGGGGGGCGCGGGGATACGCAGTATTTT. Translation: CASSSLAPSGGRGDTQYF.

In this sample, this clone turned up once. The rearrangement joins TRBV7-2 to TRBJ1-4; D is possibly TRBD1 (6 bases). Germline V CDR1 and CDR2: SGHTA, FQGNSA. The CDR3 length is 13 residues. Trimming shortened V by 5 bases and J by 8 bases, and 12 bases separated the two germline ends. CDR3 bases: TGTGCCAGCAGCGCCAGGACAGAAGAAAAACTGTTTTTT. This translates into CASSARTEEKLFF. Based on the CDR3 plus reference TRBV7-2 and TRBJ1-4, the full variable domain is GAGVSQSPSNKVTEKGKDVELRCDPISGHTALYWYRQSLGQGLEFLIYFQGNSAPDKSGLPSDRFSAERTGGSVSTLTIQRTQQEDSAVYLCASSARTEEKLFFGSGTQLSVL.

The chain uses TRBV6-1 and TRBJ1-4, with a tentative D call TRBD1 (6 bases). Germline V lookup: CDR1 MNHNS, CDR2 SASEGT. With 1 base removed from V and 8 bases from J, the gap between germline ends came to 17 bases. The CDR3 is made up of 16 amino acids. CDR3 sequence: CASSEDKTGRGEKLFF. CDR3 sequence (DNA): TGTGCCAGCAGTGAAGATAAAACAGGGAGGGGAGAAAAACTGTTTTTT.

This clone has a single count. The chain is built from TRBV5-5 and TRBJ2-2; perhaps D is TRBD1 or TRBD2 (5 bases each). The ends were cut back, 3 bases at V and 5 bases at J, with 23 bases in the middle. The germline CDR1 and CDR2 sequences are SGHKS and YYEKEE (reference sequence). This CDR3 region has 18 residues. The CDR3 is CASSSSGTAGLGTGELFF. Here the CDR3 DNA reads TGTGCCAGCAGCTCATCGGGGACGGCCGGGCTAGGGACCGGGGAGCTGTTTTTT.